This T cell receptor beta chain appears in the sequencing data of a study of cytomegalovirus exposure and HLA in healthy donors. This CDR3 region has 15 residues. Germline V gene lookup returns CDR1 MGHRA and CDR2 YSYEKL. V gave up 1 base and J gave up 8 bases; unmatched junction bases: 5. Study-wide results and limits: A later examination showed that TCR association rates differed by HLA locus, with DRB1 most and HLA-C fewest. Later genetic work tied a missense DCLRE1C variant to beta-chain V and J trimming. 87-base-pair reads could not separate some V segments, including TRBV6-2 and TRBV6-3.

Notes on this clone: Its antigen remains unknown.

PCR primers comprised 60 Vbeta and 13 Jbeta primers. Clones were read by immunoSEQ multiplex PCR, and TCRdb kept only the in-frame ones, dropping some. This table holds 110,000 or so clones, 83% found once. Sequenced input: PBMCs. This sequence originates from a man aged 18 to 30 in good health and CMV-seronegative. This chain connects TRBV4-1 to TRBJ2-1, with 10 bases matching TRBD1. The CDR3 region has the DNA TGCGCCAGCAGCCAAGGACAGGGGGCTTTAGATGAGCAGTTCTTC. Protein sequence: CASSQGQGALDEQFF.